This section outlines one T cell receptor (beta chain) sequence together with its context. Its antigen target is currently unknown. One base away there is no much larger clone; base qualities are not given. TCR beta CDR3 regions were sequenced from DNA using the immunoSEQ Assay. Processing in the source paper ran as follows. T cell density was computed as TCR beta template counts normalized to usable DNA estimated by amplifying housekeeping genes. Using the preseqR package, richness was estimated by extrapolating to 120,000 templates for tissue samples and 400,000 templates for PBMC samples. Clonality was defined as one minus Pielou's evenness. Differential abundance testing on productive amino-acid clonotypes, with a minimum total count of 5 and an alpha of 0.1, was used to identify tissue-enriched TCRs. The Jaccard Index and the Morisita Overlap Index were used to measure repertoire overlap between compartments. TCR beta CDR3s were clustered by GLIPH together with public tetramer-defined viral CDR3s, and at least three viral sequences plus V-gene enrichment were required for viral motifs. TCRdb re-hosts the immuneACCESS table, in-frame sequences only. Its copies lack some clones; in the studies checked, an unresolved V gene accounts for under half of them, and the cause for the rest is not known. From that table come the V and J calls and clone size; the DNA was used to work out D and trimming. Across this sample there are around 41,000 clones, with 86% seen only once. 5% to 7% of the sample rests with the top ten.

The entry originates in a study of T cells in localized non-small cell lung cancer (dated by TCRdb to the early 2020s). A note on the overall study: The study analyzed T cell repertoires of under 250 early-stage NSCLC patients, comparing tumors and uninvolved tumor-adjacent lungs. The cohort was made up of 236 treatment-naive NSCLC patients whose localized lung tumors had been resected. The mean age of the NSCLC patients was roughly 63 years, with fewer than 150 men and approximately 100 women.

What the authors observed across the whole study: Uninvolved tumor-adjacent lung showed the highest T cell clonality, higher than tumor, which suggests more focused antigenic responses in the uninvolved tumor-adjacent lung. Because multi-region tumor sequencing was not done, intratumor heterogeneity could not be ruled out. Higher blood T cell density associated with longer overall survival, while higher adjacent-lung clonality associated with shorter survival. Of the top 100 tumor clones, a median of approximately 60 were detected in paired uninvolved adjacent lung; 28 were also among that lung's top 100. Because the study design was exploratory, TCR variables were selected using unadjusted p-values without false-discovery rate correction.

At diagnosis, peripheral blood, uninvolved tumor-adjacent lung and tumor were collected and stored as a combination of fresh-frozen and FFPE material. For TCR repertoire profiling, blood samples were analyzed as peripheral blood mononuclear cells. This receptor was taken from a man aged 35-69 years with stage I lung adenocarcinoma. Specimen: peripheral blood, collected before any cancer treatment.

The CDR3 protein sequence reads: CASTRDPLNSPLHF. The DNA sequence reads TGTGCCAGTACCCGGGACCCTCTAAATTCACCCCTCCACTTT. Here the chain combines TRBV19 and TRBJ1-6; possibly the D gene is TRBD1, per 5 matching bases. Relative to germline, V is 7 bases shorter and J is 7 bases shorter, with 14 bases between their ends. For CDR1 and CDR2, the germline V gene (reference sequence) lists LNHDA and SQIVND. The CDR3 sequence holds 14 residues, the cysteine and phenylalanine included. The kept DNA is CDR3 alone, 42 bases in frame from the first base.